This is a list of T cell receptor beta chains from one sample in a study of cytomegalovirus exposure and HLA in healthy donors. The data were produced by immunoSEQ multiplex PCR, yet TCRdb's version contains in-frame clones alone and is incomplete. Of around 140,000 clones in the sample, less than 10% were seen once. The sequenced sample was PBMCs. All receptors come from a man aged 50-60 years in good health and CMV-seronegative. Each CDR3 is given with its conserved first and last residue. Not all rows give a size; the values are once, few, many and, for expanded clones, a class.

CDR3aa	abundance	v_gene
CASTQGGAWSEAFF	few	TRBV5-4
CASGSRRGSSYNEQFF	NA	TRBV10-1
CASSLNSVNNGYTF	NA	TRBV7-3
CASSLLDRGTEAFF	few	TRBV28
CASRAGTSGANEQFF	NA	TRBV7-9
CASSRDRGKGEKLFF	many	TRBV19
CASSALPGGVATEAFF	NA	TRBV9
CASTLEGGGSYEQYF	few	TRBV19
CASSLGAQDRFF	NA	TRBV7-9
CAWTVMASGNYEQYF	few	TRBV30
CARGTGTGGNTIYF	NA	TRBV2
CASRGEDRGTFGYTF	NA	TRBV6-6
CASTSYGTGDQPQHF	NA	TRBV28
CASSLSRSYGYTF	few	TRBV7-3
CASSPTGDTEAFF	few	TRBV18
CSVPWGQELGSGYGYTF	NA	TRBV29-1
CASSPQTIYGYTF	NA	TRBV19
CASSQTGQGNEKLFF	NA	TRBV7-8
CASRGQTSGRAREQYF	NA	TRBV2
CASSPGAGGANDQPQHF	few	TRBV5-1
CASRPSSSGEQFF	few	TRBV5-1
CASSDGWGENSPLHF	NA	TRBV6-4
CSVEKSGYTEAFF	few	TRBV29-1
CASSPWTLTGETEAFF	NA	TRBV28
CASSFGRGAQDEQFF	few	TRBV11-3
CASSQSDRGWRDSGANVLTF	NA	TRBV23-1
CASSLVRATNEKLFF	NA	TRBV11-2
CASSPGGDYGYTF	NA	TRBV28
CAWTVLSGNTIYF	NA	TRBV30
CASGITGGTEAFF	few	TRBV5-5
CASSLQPGQAFGYTF	few	TRBV11-2
CASSEEEARGYGYTF	many	TRBV6-1
CASSYSNAGAGTEQYF	NA	TRBV6-5
CASSRQEGHGYTF	few	TRBV7-9
CASSRSVGSGGRPYEQYF	few	TRBV5-6
CSVEKGQGLVGELFF	NA	TRBV29-1
CAWSYSYEQYF	NA	TRBV30
CASSPIVGLAGGVGTQYF	few	TRBV13
CASRPGQENTEAFF	few	TRBV2
CASSLGQAMNEQYF	few	TRBV7-8
CASSEDRSSNNEKLFF	NA	TRBV28
CASSPLAGGLTDTQYF	NA	TRBV27
CASRLRDGELFF	few	TRBV5-1